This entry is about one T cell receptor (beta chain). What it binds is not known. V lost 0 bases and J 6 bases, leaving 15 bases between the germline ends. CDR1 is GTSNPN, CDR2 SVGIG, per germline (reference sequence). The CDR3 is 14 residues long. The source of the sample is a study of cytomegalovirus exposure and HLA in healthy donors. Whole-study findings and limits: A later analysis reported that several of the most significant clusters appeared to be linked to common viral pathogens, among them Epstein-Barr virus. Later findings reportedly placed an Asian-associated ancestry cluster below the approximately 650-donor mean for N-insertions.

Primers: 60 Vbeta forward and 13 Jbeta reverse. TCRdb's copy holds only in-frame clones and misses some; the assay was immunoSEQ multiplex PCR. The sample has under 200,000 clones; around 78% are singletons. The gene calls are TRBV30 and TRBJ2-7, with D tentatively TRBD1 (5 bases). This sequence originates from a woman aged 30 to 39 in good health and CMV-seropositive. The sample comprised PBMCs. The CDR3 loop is CAWSVLDRTSEQYF. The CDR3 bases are TGTGCCTGGAGTGTACTCGACAGAACGTCCGAGCAGTACTTC. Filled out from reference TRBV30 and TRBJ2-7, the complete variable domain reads SQTIHQWPATLVQPVGSPLSLECTVEGTSNPNLYWYRQAAGRGLQLLFYSVGIGQISSEVPQNLSASRPQDRQFILSSKKLLLSDSGFYLCAWSVLDRTSEQYFGPGTRLTVT.